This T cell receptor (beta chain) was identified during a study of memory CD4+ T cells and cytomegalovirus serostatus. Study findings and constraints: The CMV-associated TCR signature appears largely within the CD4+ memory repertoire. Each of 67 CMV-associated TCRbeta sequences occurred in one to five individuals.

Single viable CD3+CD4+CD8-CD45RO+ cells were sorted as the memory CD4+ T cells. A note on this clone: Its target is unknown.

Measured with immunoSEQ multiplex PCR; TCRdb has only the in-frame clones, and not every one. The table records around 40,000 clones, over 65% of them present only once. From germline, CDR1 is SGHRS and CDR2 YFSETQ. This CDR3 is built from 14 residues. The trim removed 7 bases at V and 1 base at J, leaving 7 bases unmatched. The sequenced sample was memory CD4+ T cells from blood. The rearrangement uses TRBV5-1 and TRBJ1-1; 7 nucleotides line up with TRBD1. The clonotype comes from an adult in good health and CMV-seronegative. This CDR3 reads CASRLTGQNTEAFF. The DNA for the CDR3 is TGCGCCAGCCGACTGACAGGGCAGAACACTGAAGCTTTCTTT. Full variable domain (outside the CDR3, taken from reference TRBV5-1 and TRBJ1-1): KAGVTQTPRYLIKTRGQQVTLSCSPISGHRSVSWYQQTPGQGLQFLFEYFSETQRNKGNFPGRFSGRQFSNSRSEMNVSTLELGDSALYLCASRLTGQNTEAFFGQGTRLTVV.